This T cell receptor (beta chain) was obtained from a study of cytomegalovirus exposure and HLA in healthy donors. Study-level background: Early released data had 80 million or so unique TCRs, all coming from HLA-typed donors. Findings of the study overall: Later, an analysis found that common viral pathogens appeared to be linked with several of the most significant clusters. In a later analysis, approximately 18,000 TCR beta sequences were associated with HLA alleles at 0.05 false discovery rate.

The CDR3 contains 16 residues. Germline loops: CDR1 SNHLY, CDR2 FYNNEI. Trimming took off 1 base at V and 1 base at J, with 10 bases between the two ends. Note on this clone: Its antigen is undetermined.

Use of 60 Vbeta and 13 Jbeta primers characterized the PCR. This table comes from immunoSEQ multiplex PCR, and its TCRdb copy is limited to in-frame clones, with some not included. Seen here are 120,000 or so clones, around 69% observed once, and the top ten hold around 15%. The source is a man aged 50-59 years in good health and CMV-seropositive. Material for sequencing was PBMCs. The V and J genes are TRBV2 and TRBJ2-2; tentatively, D is TRBD2 (6 bases). The CDR3 region has the DNA TGTGCCAGCAGTGAAGAACGAGCGGGGAACACCGGGGAGCTGTTTTTT. Amino acid sequence: CASSEERAGNTGELFF.